The clone carrying this TCR beta chain showed up just a few times. Its antigen is still unknown. This sample was included in a study of CD8 T cells in ankylosing spondylitis. Study-level points and caveats: Characteristic of ankylosing spondylitis blood, it appeared, was a TCR beta motif comprising roughly 8 highly homologous variants. Certain motif variants had earlier been reported in reactive arthritis synovial fluid and blood. A CD8+ phenotype characterized the disease-linked clones, which were relatively rare in peripheral blood. Disease-linked clones reportedly showed significant enrichment in matched ankylosing spondylitis synovial fluid.

This CDR3 contains 15 residues. Germline V CDR1 and CDR2: DFQATT, SNEGSKA (reference sequence). V was clipped by 6 bases and J by 5 bases; unmatched bases: 9. TCR beta libraries were made by quantitative 5'-RACE with molecular barcodes. TCRdb processed the 5' RACE reads anew with MiXCR; each CDR3 protein has one entry. The sample consists of more than 650,000 distinct CDR3 sequences, approximately 12% of them appearing once. This receptor was taken from a male donor with ankylosing spondylitis. The source material was blood, either unsorted or a sorted T cell fraction (not recorded which). The J gene is TRBJ2-3, the V gene TRBV20-1; TRBD2 aligns across 12 bases. CDR3 DNA: TGCAGTGCCACATCGGCTAGCGGGGGGGAAGATACGCAGTATTTT. Its translation: CSATSASGGEDTQYF.